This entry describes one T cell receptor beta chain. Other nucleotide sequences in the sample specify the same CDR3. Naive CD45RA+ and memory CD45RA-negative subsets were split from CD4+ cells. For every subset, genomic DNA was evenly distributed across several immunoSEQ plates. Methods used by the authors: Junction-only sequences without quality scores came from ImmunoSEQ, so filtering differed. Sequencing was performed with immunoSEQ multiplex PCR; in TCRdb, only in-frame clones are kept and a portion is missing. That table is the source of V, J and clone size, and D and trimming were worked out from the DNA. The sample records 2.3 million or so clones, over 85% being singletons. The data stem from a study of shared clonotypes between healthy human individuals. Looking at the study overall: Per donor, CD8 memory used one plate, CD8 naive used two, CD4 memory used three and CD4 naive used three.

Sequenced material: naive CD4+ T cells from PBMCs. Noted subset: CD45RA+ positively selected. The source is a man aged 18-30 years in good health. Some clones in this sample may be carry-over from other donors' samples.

CDR3 in DNA: TGTGCCAGTAGTACCCGACTAGCGGGGAGCACAGATACGCAGTATTTT. Encoded protein: CASSTRLAGSTDTQYF. The chain is built from TRBV19 and TRBJ2-3; 11 bases match TRBD2. The CDR3 loop spans 16 amino acids. Germline CDR1 reads LNHDA; CDR2 reads SQIVND (reference sequence). The V gene end was trimmed by 4 bases and the J gene end by 0 bases; junction bases not matched to a gene: 3.